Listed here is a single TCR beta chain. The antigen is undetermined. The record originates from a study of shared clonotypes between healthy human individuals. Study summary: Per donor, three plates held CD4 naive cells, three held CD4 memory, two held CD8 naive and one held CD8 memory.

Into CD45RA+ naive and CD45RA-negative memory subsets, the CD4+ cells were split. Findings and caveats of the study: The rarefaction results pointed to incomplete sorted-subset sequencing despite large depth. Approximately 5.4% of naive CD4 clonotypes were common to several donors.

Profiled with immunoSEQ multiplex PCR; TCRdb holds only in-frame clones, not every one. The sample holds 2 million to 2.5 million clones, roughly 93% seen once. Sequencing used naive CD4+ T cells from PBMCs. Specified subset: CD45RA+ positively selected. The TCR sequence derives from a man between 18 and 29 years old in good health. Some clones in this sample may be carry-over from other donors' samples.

CDR3 protein: CSVEGQFGGTEAFF. The CDR3 DNA sequence: TGCAGCGTTGAAGGACAGTTCGGTGGCACTGAAGCTTTCTTT. The chain couples TRBV29-1 to TRBJ1-1, with D perhaps TRBD1 (5 bases). The V end was cut by 1 base, the J end by 4 bases, with 13 bases between. Germline V gives CDR1 SQVTM, CDR2 ANQGSEA. The CDR3 covers 14 residues.